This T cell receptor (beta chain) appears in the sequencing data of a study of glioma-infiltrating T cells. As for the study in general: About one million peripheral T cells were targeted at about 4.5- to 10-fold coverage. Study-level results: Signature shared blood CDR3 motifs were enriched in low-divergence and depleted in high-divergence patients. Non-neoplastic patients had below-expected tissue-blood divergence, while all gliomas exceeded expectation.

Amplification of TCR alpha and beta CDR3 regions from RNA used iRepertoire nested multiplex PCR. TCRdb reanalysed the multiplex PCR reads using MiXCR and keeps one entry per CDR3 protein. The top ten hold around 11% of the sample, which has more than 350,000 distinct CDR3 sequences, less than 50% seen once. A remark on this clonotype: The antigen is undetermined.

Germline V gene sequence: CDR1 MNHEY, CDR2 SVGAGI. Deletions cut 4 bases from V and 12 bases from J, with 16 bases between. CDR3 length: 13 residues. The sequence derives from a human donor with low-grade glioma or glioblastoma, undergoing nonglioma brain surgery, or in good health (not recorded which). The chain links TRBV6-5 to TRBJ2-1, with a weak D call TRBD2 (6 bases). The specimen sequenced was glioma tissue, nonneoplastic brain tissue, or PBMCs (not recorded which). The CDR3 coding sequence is TGTGCCAGCAGTTCCGCCAAGCCCGGGGGGCAGTTCTTC. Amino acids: CASSSAKPGGQFF.